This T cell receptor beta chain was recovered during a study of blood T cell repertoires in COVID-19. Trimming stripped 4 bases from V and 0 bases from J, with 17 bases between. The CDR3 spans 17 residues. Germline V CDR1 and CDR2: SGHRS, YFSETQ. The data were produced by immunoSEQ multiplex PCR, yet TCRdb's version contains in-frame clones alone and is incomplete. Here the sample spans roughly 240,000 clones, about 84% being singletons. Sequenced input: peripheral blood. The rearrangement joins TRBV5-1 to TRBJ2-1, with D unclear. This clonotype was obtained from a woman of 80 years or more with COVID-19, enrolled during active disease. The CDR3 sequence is CASSPMPIADSYNEQFF. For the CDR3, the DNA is TGCGCCAGCAGCCCAATGCCCATAGCAGACTCCTACAATGAGCAGTTCTTC.